This T cell receptor beta chain was sequenced during a study of vaccination and CD4 T cells after COVID-19. Across the whole study: Samples were taken after vaccination, a median of roughly 70 days after dose two, with a range of 14 to 241.

The sample's treatment: roughly ten-day PBMC culture with coronavirus spike peptide pools or control peptides (ViraFEST assay). The study's findings and limits: This study had few convalescent patients and no early post-infection samples.

Details on this clonotype: Its specificity is not known.

Researchers used the Oncomine TCR Beta short-read assay to sequence DNA from cultured CD4+ T cells. TCRdb independently ran MiXCR on the PCR reads; one entry per CDR3 protein. The table has approximately 7,900 distinct CDR3 sequences, 20% seen once. After removal of 3 bases from V and 6 bases from J, the junction contained 6 bases not matched to a gene. The CDR3 contains 15 residues. In germline, CDR1 is SGHDT, CDR2 YYEEEE. This receptor was taken from a human donor who had recovered from COVID-19. The source material was CD4+ T cells from blood, cultured in vitro, sampled after SARS-CoV-2 vaccination. The rearrangement uses TRBV5-6 and TRBJ1-5; 10 bases are shared with TRBD1. The CDR3 loop reads CASSWGQGIAQPQHF. The CDR3 bases are TGTGCCAGCAGCTGGGGACAGGGGATCGCTCAGCCCCAGCATTTT.